What follows are 18 T cell receptor beta chains derived from one specimen sequenced in a study of patients and donors after allogeneic stem cell transplantation. TCRdb re-called the RT-PCR reads with MiXCR, one entry per CDR3 protein. The repertoire holds roughly 960,000 distinct CDR3 sequences, with approximately 18% as singletons. Input material: blood, either unsorted or a sorted T cell fraction (not recorded which). The receptors derive from a human donor who was either an allogeneic HSCT recipient or a stem cell or donor lymphocyte infusion donor (not recorded which). It is not recorded whose cells these are; they may come from a transplant donor.

This clonotype occurred many times. The genes are TRBV12-3 or TRBV12-4 and TRBJ1-5; D unresolved. Trimming took 5 bases from V and 0 from J, leaving 11 bases between them. CDR3 length equals 15 residues. The CDR3 region has the DNA TGTGCCAGCAGTCCTCTCGGGGATAGCAATCAGCCCCAGCATTTT. Translating it yields CASSPLGDSNQPQHF.

This clonotype came up a few times. The V gene is TRBV5-1, the J gene TRBJ2-2; maybe TRBD2 (6 bases). Trimming pared 0 bases from V and 4 bases from J, leaving 13 bases between. Germline V lookup: CDR1 SGHRS, CDR2 YFSETQ. The CDR3 is 16 amino acids. This CDR3 is CASSLDRGRTTGELFF. CDR3 DNA sequence: TGCGCCAGCAGCTTGGACCGGGGGAGGACCACCGGGGAGCTGTTTTTT.

V gene TRBV11-2 combines with J gene TRBJ2-6; 7 nucleotides align to TRBD1. The CDR3 is 18 residues long. V lost 4 bases to trimming and J lost 2 bases; unmatched junction nucleotides: 11. Germline CDR1 is SGHAT and CDR2 is FQNNGV. The CDR3 DNA is TGTGCCAGCAGCTCAGGCCCTACCCAGGGGGCTGGGGCCAACGTCCTGACTTTC. Encoded protein: CASSSGPTQGAGANVLTF.

In its sample, this clonotype was seen a few times. The chain recombines TRBV6-6 with TRBJ2-7; D not certain. This CDR3 contains 12 residues. Trimming stripped 1 base from V and 5 bases from J, with 6 bases between. Germline lookup yields CDR1 MNHNY and CDR2 SVGAGI (reference sequence). CDR3 sequence: CASSYYTDEQYF. As DNA, the CDR3 is TGTGCCAGCAGTTACTACACCGACGAGCAGTACTTC.

This clonotype was seen a few times. The chain carries TRBV2 and TRBJ2-1; TRBD1 might be the D (5 bases). Trimming took off 8 bases at V and 7 bases at J, with 15 bases between the two ends. The CDR3 totals 13 residues. Per germline, CDR1 SNHLY and CDR2 FYNNEI. Written as DNA, the CDR3 is TGTGCCAGCTTACCCGAAGGGGTAAATGAGCAGTTCTTC. Translated: CASLPEGVNEQFF.

This clonotype has just a few counts. The chain joins TRBV3-1 to TRBJ2-2; 9 bases fit TRBD2. Unmatched junction bases numbered 2, after V lost 6 bases and J lost 6 bases. The length of the CDR3 is 13 residues. In germline, CDR1 is LGHDT, CDR2 YNNKEL (reference sequence). The CDR3 spells CASRGLAAGELFF. CDR3 nucleotides: TGTGCCAGCAGGGGACTAGCAGCCGGGGAGCTGTTTTTT.

This clonotype was counted once. The V and J genes are TRBV7-3 and TRBJ2-2; D unresolved. CDR1 and CDR2 (germline): SGHTA, FQGTGA. Trimming took off 8 bases at V and 1 base at J, with 14 bases between the two ends. The CDR3 length is 15 residues. CDR3 nucleotides: TGTGCCAGCGGGCGCGCGATTGGGAACACCGGGGAGCTGTTTTTT. Translated: CASGRAIGNTGELFF.

At least ten counts were recorded for this clonotype. The CDR3 sequence: CASSQGANTEAFF. In DNA form, the CDR3 reads TGTGCCAGCTCGCAAGGGGCGAACACTGAAGCTTTCTTT. The rearrangement uses TRBV18 and TRBJ1-1; D may be TRBD1 (5 bases). The CDR3 runs to 13 residues. CDR1 is KGHSH, CDR2 LQKENI, per germline. V dropped 6 bases and J dropped 1 base, with 9 bases sitting between them.

The chain combines TRBV20-1 with TRBJ2-1, with 11 nucleotides matching TRBD2. V shed 6 bases, J shed 6 bases, and the junction held 4 bases outside the gene matches. The length of the CDR3 is 13 residues. Germline lookup yields CDR1 DFQATT and CDR2 SNEGSKA (reference sequence). The CDR3 spells CSAVAGGRNEQFF. The CDR3 DNA is TGCAGTGCCGTAGCGGGAGGGCGCAATGAGCAGTTCTTC.

The CDR3 region is CASSFGTSGVNEQFF. The CDR3 DNA is TGTGCCAGCAGTTTCGGGACTAGCGGGGTGAATGAGCAGTTCTTC. This rearrangement joins TRBV27 to TRBJ2-1, with TRBD2 matching over 13 bases. CDR3 length: 15 residues. Looked up from germline, CDR1 is MNHEY and CDR2 is SMNVEV (reference sequence). The V gene end was trimmed by 3 bases and the J gene end by 7 bases; junction bases not matched to a gene: 3.

This clonotype was seen more than once but under ten times. The chain employs TRBV11-2 and TRBJ2-5; tentatively, D is TRBD2 (6 bases). Germline lookup yields CDR1 SGHAT and CDR2 FQNNGV. The CDR3 covers 15 residues. Trimming removed 1 base from V and 4 bases from J, with 13 bases in between. CDR3 residues: CASSLVERVPETQYF. CDR3 in DNA: TGTGCCAGCAGCTTAGTCGAGCGGGTTCCAGAGACCCAGTACTTC.

This clonotype was detected a few times. The V and J genes are TRBV20-1 and TRBJ2-3; D is perhaps TRBD2 (5 bases). V was shortened by 7 bases and J by 6 bases, with 17 bases between the two germline ends. This CDR3 has 13 amino acids. CDR1 is DFQATT and CDR2 is SNEGSKA in the germline V gene (reference sequence). In DNA form, the CDR3 reads TGCAGTGGAAGCGGCCCGGACGGGGATACGCAGTATTTT. The encoded protein is CSGSGPDGDTQYF.

This rearrangement joins TRBV11-3 to TRBJ1-2; TRBD1 matches at 7 bases. Trimming at V came to 1 base and at J to 8 bases, leaving 13 bases not matched to a gene. This CDR3 is 16 amino acids long. Looked up from germline, CDR1 is SGHNT and CDR2 is YENEEA. Written as DNA, the CDR3 is TGTGCCAGCAGCTTAGCCGCGAAGGGGGCGTTGAAAGGCTACACCTTC. This encodes CASSLAAKGALKGYTF.

The sample holds a few counts of this clonotype. This chain links TRBV2 with TRBJ1-1, with 9 bases that match TRBD1. The CDR3 is 14 amino acids. With V trimmed by 3 bases and J by 3 bases, 2 bases remained unmatched. Germline assignment: CDR1 SNHLY and CDR2 FYNNEI. CDR3 sequence (DNA): TGTGCCAGCAGTGATAGGACAGGGGACACTGAAGCTTTCTTT. Protein sequence: CASSDRTGDTEAFF.

V and J are TRBV5-1 and TRBJ2-7, with 8 positions matching TRBD1. The CDR3 has 15 residues. Trimming cost V 0 bases and J 2 bases; bases outside gene matches: 4. CDR1 and CDR2 from the germline V gene are SGHRS and YFSETQ. CDR3 coding DNA: TGCGCCAGCAGCTTGGGGACAGGGCGACCCTACGAGCAGTACTTC. It codes for CASSLGTGRPYEQYF.

V is TRBV5-1 and J is TRBJ1-2; TRBD1 aligns across 10 bases. The germline gives CDR1 SGHRS, CDR2 YFSETQ. This CDR3 spans 16 amino acids. V trimming: 4 bases; J trimming: 5 bases; junction bases outside the gene matches: 11. CDR3 protein: CASSNGPGTGAYGYTF. CDR3 DNA sequence: TGCGCCAGCAGCAACGGACCCGGGACAGGGGCGTATGGCTACACCTTC.

In this sample, this clonotype turned up a few times. CDR3 DNA sequence: TGTGCCAGCAGCTTAGTAGGGGGACAATTTTCCAATGAGCAGTTCTTC. It is translated as CASSLVGGQFSNEQFF. The J gene is TRBJ2-1, the V gene TRBV11-2, with TRBD1 as a possible D gene (6 bases). Deletions cut 1 base from V and 6 bases from J, with 16 bases between. The CDR3 extends over 16 amino acids. CDR1 is SGHAT and CDR2 is FQNNGV in the germline V gene.

This clonotype was observed at least ten times. This chain uses TRBV2 with TRBJ1-1; 9 nucleotides agree with TRBD1. Germline trimming cut 4 bases from V and 3 bases from J; bases unmatched to any gene: 3. From germline, CDR1 is SNHLY and CDR2 FYNNEI. This CDR3 is built from 14 residues. The CDR3 sequence: CASSGDRADTEAFF. Here the CDR3 DNA reads TGTGCCAGCAGTGGGGACAGGGCCGACACTGAAGCTTTCTTT.